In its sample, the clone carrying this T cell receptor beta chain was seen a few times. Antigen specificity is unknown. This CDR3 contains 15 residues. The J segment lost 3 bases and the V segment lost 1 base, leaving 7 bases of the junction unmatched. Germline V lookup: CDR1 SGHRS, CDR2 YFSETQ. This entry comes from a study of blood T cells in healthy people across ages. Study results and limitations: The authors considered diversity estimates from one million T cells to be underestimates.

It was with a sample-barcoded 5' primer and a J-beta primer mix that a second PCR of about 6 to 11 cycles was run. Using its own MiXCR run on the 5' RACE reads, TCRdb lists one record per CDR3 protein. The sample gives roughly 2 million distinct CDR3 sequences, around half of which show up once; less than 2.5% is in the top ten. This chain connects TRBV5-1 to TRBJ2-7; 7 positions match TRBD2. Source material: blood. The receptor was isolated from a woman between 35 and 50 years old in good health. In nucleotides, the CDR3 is TGCGCCAGCAGCTTGAGAGAAACGGGAGGCTACGAGCAGTACTTC. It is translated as CASSLRETGGYEQYF.